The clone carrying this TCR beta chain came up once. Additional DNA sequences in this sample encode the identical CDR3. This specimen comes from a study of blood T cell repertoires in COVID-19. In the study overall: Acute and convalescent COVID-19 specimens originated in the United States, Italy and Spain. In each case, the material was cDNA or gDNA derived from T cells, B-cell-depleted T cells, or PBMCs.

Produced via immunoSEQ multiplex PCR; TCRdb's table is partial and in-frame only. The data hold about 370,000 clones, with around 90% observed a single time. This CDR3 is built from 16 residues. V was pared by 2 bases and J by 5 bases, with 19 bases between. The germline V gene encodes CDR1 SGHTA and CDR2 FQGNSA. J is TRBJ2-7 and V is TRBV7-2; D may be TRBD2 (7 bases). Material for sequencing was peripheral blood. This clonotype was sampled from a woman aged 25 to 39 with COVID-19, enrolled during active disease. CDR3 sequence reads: CASSLRGGNSGDEQYF. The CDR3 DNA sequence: TGTGCCAGCAGCTTAAGGGGGGGGAACTCCGGGGACGAGCAGTACTTC.